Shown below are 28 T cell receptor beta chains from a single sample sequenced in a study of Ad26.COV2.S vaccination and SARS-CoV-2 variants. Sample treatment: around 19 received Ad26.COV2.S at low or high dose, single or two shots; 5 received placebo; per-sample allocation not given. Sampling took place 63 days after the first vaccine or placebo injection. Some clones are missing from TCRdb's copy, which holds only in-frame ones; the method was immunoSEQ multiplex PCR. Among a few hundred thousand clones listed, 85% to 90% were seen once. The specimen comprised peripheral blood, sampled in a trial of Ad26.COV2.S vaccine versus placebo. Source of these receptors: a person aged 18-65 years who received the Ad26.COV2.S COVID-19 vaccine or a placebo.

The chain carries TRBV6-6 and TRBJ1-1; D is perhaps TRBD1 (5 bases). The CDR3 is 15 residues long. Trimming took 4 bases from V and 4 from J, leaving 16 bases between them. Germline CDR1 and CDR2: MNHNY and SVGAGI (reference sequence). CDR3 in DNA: TGTGCCAGCAGTTCCCCGAAGGGGTCGAGCACTGAAGCTTTCTTT. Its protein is CASSSPKGSSTEAFF.

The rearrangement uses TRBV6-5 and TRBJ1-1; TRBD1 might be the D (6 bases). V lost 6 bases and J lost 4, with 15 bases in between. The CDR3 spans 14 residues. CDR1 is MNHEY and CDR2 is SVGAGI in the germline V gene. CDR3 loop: CASRSSGTPTEAFF. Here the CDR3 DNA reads TGTGCCAGCAGGTCGTCAGGGACACCCACTGAAGCTTTCTTT.

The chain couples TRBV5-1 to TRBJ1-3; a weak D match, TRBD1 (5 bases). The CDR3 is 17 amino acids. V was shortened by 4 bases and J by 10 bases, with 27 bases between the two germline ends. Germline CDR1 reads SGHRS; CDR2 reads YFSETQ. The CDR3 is CASSPDPQGTRETTIYF. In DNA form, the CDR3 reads TGCGCCAGCAGCCCCGACCCTCAGGGTACTCGGGAAACAACCATATATTTT.

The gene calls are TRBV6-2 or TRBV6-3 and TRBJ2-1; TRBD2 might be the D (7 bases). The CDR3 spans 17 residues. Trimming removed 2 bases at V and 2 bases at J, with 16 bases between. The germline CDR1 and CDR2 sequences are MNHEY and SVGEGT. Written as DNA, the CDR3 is TGTGCCAGCAGTTACCGAAGAGGGGAGGGGGCCTACAATGAGCAGTTCTTC. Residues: CASSYRRGEGAYNEQFF.

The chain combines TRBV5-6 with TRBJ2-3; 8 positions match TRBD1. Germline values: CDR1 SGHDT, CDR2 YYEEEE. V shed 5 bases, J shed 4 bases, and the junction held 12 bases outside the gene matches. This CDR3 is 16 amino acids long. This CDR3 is CASSSQTGVLSDTQYF. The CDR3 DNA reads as TGTGCCAGCAGTTCACAGACAGGGGTCCTCTCAGATACGCAGTATTTT.

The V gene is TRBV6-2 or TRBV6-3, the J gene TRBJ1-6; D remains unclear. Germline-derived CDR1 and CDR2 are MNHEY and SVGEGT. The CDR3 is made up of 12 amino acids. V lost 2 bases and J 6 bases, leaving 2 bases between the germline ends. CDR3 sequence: CASSYGNSPLHF. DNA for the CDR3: TGTGCCAGCAGTTACGGTAATTCACCCCTCCACTTT.

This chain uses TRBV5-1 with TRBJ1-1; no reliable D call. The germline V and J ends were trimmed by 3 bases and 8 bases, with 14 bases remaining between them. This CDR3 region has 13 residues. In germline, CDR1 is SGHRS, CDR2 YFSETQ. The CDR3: CASSSTLTGEAFF. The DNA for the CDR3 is TGCGCCAGCAGCTCGACCCTGACGGGGGAAGCTTTCTTT.

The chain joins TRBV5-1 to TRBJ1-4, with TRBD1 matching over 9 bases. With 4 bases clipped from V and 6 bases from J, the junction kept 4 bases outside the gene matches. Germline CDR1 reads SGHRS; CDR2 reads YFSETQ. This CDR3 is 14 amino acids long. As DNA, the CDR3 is TGCGCCAGCAGCCTGGACAGGGGAGATGAAAAACTGTTTTTT. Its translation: CASSLDRGDEKLFF.

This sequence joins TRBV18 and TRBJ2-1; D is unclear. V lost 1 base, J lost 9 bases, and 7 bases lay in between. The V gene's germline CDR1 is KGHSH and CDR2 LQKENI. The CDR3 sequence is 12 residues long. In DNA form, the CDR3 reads TGTGCCAGCTCACCACGGGGAACTGAGCAGTTCTTC. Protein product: CASSPRGTEQFF.

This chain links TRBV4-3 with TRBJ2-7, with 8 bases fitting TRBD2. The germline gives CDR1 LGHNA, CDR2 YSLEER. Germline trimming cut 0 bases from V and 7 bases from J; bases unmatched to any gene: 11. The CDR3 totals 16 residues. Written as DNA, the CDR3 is TGCGCCAGCAGCCAAGATGGGACGGGGGGGGAGTATGAGCAGTACTTC. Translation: CASSQDGTGGEYEQYF.

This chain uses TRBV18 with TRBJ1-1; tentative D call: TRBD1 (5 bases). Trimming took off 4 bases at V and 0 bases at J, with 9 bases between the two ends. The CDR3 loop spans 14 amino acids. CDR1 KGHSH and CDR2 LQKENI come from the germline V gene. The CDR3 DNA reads TGTGCCAGCTCACGAGACAGTATGAACACTGAAGCTTTCTTT. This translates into CASSRDSMNTEAFF.

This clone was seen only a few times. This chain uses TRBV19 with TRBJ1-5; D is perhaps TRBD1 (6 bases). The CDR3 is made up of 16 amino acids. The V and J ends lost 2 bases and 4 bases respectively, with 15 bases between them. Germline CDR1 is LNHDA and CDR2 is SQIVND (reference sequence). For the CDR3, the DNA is TGTGCCAGTAGTATACAGTGGGGGGGGCGGAATCAGCCCCAGCATTTT. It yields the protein CASSIQWGGRNQPQHF.

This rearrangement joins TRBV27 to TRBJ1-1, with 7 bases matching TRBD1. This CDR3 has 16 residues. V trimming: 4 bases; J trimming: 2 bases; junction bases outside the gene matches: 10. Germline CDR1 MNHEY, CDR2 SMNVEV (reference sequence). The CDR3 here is CASSWGTANFNTEAFF. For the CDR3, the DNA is TGTGCCAGCAGTTGGGGGACAGCCAATTTCAACACTGAAGCTTTCTTT.

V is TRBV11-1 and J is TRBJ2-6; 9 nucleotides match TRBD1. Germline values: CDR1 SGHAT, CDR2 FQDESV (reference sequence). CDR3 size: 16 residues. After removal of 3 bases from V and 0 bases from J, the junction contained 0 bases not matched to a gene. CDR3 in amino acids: CASSLGQGSGANVLTF. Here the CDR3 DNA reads TGTGCCAGCAGCTTGGGACAGGGCTCTGGGGCCAACGTCCTGACTTTC.

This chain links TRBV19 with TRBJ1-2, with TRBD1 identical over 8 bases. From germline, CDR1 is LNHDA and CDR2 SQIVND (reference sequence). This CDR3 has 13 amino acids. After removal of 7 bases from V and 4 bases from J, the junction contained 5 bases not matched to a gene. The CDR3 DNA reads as TGTGCCAGTACCTCAACAGGGGGCTATGGCTACACCTTC. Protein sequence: CASTSTGGYGYTF.

CDR3 protein: CASSQVTWDRADYGYTF. DNA for the CDR3: TGCGCCAGCAGCCAAGTGACGTGGGACAGGGCTGACTATGGCTACACCTTC. This rearrangement joins TRBV4-1 to TRBJ1-2; 9 bases line up with TRBD1. In germline, CDR1 is MGHRA, CDR2 YSYEKL. CDR3 length equals 17 residues. After removal of 1 base from V and 3 bases from J, the junction contained 9 bases not matched to a gene.

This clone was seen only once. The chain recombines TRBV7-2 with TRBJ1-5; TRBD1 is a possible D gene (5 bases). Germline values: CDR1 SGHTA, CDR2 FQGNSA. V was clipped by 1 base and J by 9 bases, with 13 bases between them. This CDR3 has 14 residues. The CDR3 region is CASSLVQGSAPQHF. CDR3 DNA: TGTGCCAGCAGCTTAGTTCAGGGTTCGGCGCCCCAGCATTTT. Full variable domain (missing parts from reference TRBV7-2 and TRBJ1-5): GAGVSQSPSNKVTEKGKDVELRCDPISGHTALYWYRQSLGQGLEFLIYFQGNSAPDKSGLPSDRFSAERTGGSVSTLTIQRTQQEDSAVYLCASSLVQGSAPQHFGDGTRLSIL.

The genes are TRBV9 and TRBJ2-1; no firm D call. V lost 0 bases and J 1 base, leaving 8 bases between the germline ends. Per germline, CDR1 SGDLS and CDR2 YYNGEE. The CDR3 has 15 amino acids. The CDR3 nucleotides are TGTGCCAGCAGCGTAGAAGGGATGTCCTACAATGAGCAGTTCTTC. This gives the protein CASSVEGMSYNEQFF.

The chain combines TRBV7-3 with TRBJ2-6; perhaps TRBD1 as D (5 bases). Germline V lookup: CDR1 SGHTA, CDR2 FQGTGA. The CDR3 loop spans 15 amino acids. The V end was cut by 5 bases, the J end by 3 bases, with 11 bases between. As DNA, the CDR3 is TGTGCCAGCAGCCAAGGGGTCGGTGGGGCCAACGTCCTGACTTTC. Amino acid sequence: CASSQGVGGANVLTF. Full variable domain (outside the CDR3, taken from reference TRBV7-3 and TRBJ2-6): GAGVSQTPSNKVTEKGKYVELRCDPISGHTALYWYRQSLGQGPEFLIYFQGTGAADDSGLPNDRFFAVRPEGSVSTLKIQRTERGDSAVYLCASSQGVGGANVLTFGAGSRLTVL.

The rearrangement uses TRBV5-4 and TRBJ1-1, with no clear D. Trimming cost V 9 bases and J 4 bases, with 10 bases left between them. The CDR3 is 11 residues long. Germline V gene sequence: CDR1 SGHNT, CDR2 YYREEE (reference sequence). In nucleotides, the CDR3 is TGTGCCACCCGTCGGGGCACTGAAGCTTTCTTT. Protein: CATRRGTEAFF.

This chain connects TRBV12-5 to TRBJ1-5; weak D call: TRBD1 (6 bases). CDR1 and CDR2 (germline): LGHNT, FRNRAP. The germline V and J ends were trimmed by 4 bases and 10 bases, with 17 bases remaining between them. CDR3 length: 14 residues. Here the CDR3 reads CASGWGTKTSPQHF. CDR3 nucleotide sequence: TGTGCTAGTGGTTGGGGGACAAAGACATCTCCCCAGCATTTT.

The CDR3 DNA sequence: TGTGCCAGCAGTGAGGGCGGGGGGCCGTACAATGAGCAGTTCTTC. Protein product: CASSEGGGPYNEQFF. V is TRBV6-1 and J is TRBJ2-1; 8 bases align to TRBD2. Trimming cost V 3 bases and J 4 bases; bases outside gene matches: 5. This CDR3 spans 15 amino acids. The germline V gene encodes CDR1 MNHNS and CDR2 SASEGT.

CDR3 protein: CASSSNTQSAQTNTGELFF. Here the CDR3 DNA reads TGTGCCAGCAGTTCCAATACACAATCGGCCCAAACTAACACCGGGGAGCTGTTTTTT. The J gene is TRBJ2-2, the V gene TRBV6-2 or TRBV6-3, with D hard to call. Germline lookup yields CDR1 MNHEY and CDR2 SVGEGT. The V end lost 4 bases, the J end lost 2 bases, and 23 bases lay between the germline ends. CDR3 length: 19 residues.

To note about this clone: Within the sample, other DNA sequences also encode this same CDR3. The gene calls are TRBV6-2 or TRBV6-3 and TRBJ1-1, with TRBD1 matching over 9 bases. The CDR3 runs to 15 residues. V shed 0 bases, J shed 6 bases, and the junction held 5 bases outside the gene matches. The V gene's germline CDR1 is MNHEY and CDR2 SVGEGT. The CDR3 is CASSYSGQGLSEAFF. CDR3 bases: TGTGCCAGCAGTTACTCGGGACAGGGTTTATCTGAAGCTTTCTTT.

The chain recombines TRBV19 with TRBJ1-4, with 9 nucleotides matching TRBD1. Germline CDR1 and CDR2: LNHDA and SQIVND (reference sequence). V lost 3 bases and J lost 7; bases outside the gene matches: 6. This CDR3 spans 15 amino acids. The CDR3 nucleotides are TGTGCCAGTAGTATTGGGGACAGGGTGGGTGAAAAACTGTTTTTT. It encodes CASSIGDRVGEKLFF.

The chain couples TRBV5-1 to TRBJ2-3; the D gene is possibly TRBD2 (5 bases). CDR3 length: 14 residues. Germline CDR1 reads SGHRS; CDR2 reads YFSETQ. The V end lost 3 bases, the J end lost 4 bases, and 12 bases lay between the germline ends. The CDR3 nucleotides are TGCGCCAGCAGCTCAGACGGGATATCAGATACGCAGTATTTT. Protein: CASSSDGISDTQYF.

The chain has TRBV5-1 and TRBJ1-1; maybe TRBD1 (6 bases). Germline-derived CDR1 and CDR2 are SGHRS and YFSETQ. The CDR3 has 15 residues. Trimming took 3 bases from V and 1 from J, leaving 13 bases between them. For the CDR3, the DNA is TGCGCCAGCAGCTGGACCGCACAGGGGAACACTGAAGCTTTCTTT. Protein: CASSWTAQGNTEAFF.

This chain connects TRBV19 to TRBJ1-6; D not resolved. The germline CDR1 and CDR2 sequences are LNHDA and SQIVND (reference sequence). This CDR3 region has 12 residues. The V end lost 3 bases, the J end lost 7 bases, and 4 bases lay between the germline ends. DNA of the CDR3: TGTGCCAGTAGTATTTCCAATTCACCCCTCCACTTT. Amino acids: CASSISNSPLHF.